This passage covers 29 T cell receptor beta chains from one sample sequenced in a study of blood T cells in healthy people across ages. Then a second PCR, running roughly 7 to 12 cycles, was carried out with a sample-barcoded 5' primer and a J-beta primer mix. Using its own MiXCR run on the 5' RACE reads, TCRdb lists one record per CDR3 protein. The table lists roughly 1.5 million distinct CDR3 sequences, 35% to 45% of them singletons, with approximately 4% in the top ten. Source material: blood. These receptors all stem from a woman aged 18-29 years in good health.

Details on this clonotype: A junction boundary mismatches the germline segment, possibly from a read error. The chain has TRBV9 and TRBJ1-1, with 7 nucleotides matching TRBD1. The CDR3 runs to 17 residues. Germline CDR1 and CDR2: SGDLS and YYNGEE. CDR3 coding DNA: TGTGCCAGCAGCGTAGGCCCCCCAGACAGGGCGAACATTGAAGCTTTCTTT. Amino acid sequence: CASSVGPPDRANIEAFF.

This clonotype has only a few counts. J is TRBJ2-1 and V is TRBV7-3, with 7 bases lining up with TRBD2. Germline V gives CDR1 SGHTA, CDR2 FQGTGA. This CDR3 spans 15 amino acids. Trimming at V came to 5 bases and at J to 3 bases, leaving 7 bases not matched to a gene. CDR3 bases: TGTGCCAGCAGCCCACGGGAGGCTCGCTACAATGAGCAGTTCTTC. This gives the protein CASSPREARYNEQFF.

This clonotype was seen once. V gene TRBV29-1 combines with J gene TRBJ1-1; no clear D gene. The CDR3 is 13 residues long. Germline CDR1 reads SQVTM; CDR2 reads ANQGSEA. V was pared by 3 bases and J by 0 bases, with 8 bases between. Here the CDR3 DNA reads TGCAGCGTTGAGAATGTCTTGAACACTGAAGCTTTCTTT. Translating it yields CSVENVLNTEAFF.

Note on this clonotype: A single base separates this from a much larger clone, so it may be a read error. CDR3 amino acids: CASRTERASYNEQFF. CDR3 nucleotides: TGTGCCAGCCGGACGGAGAGGGCCTCCTACAATGAGCAGTTCTTC. This chain joins TRBV2 and TRBJ2-1; D possibly corresponds to TRBD2 (5 bases). With 8 bases removed from V and 0 bases from J, the gap between germline ends came to 14 bases. CDR3 length: 15 residues. The V gene's germline CDR1 is SNHLY and CDR2 FYNNEI.

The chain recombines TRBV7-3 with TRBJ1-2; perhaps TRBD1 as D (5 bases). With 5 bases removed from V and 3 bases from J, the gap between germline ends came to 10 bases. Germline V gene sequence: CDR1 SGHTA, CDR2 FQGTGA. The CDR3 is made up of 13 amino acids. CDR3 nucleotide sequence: TGTGCCAGCAGCGCCGGGGGATACTATGGCTACACCTTC. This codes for CASSAGGYYGYTF.

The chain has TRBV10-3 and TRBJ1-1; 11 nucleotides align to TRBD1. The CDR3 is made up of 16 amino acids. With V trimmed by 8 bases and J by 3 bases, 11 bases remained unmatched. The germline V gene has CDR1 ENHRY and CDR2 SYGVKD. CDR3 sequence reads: CAISGQGARSDTEAFF. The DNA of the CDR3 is TGTGCCATCTCCGGACAGGGGGCGAGGTCGGACACTGAAGCTTTCTTT.

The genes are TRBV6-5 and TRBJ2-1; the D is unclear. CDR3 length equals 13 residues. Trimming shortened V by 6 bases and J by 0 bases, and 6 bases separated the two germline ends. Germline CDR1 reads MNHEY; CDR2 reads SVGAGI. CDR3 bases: TGTGCCAGCAGGGCTTTCTCCTACAATGAGCAGTTCTTC. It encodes CASRAFSYNEQFF.

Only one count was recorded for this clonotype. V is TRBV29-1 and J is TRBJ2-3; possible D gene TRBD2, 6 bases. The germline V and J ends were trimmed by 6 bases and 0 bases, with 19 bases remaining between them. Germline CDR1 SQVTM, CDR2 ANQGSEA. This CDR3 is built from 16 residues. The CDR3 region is CSVLGGGHISTDTQYF. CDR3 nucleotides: TGCAGCGTACTCGGGGGTGGACACATTAGCACAGATACGCAGTATTTT.

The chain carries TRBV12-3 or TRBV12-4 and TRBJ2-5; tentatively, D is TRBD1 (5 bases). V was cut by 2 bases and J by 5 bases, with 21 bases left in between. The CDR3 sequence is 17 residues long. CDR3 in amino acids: CASSLSGDSKPLETQYF. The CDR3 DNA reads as TGTGCCAGCAGTTTAAGTGGAGACAGTAAGCCTTTGGAGACCCAGTACTTC.

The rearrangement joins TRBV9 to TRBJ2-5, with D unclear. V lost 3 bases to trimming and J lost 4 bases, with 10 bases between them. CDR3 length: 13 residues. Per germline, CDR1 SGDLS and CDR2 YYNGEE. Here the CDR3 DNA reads TGTGCCAGCAGCGGTAGTGTCCGAGAGACCCAGTACTTC. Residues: CASSGSVRETQYF.

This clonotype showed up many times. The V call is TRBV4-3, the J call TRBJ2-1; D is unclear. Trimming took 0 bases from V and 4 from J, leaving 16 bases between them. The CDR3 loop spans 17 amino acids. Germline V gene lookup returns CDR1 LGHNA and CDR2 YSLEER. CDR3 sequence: CASSQDVRPSGYNEQFF. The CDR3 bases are TGCGCCAGCAGCCAAGATGTCCGACCTAGTGGGTACAATGAGCAGTTCTTC.

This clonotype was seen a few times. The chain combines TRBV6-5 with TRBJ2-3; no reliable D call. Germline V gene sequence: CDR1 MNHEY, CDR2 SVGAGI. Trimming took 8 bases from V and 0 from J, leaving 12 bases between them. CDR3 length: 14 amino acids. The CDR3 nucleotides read TGTGCCAGCGCGACATTTTATAGCACAGATACGCAGTATTTT. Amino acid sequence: CASATFYSTDTQYF.

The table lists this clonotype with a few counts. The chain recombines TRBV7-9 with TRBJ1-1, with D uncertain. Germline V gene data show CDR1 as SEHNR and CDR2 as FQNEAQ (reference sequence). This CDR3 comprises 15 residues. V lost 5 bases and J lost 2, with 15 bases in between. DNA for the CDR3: TGTGCCAGCAGCCCTCGCCCAGGATTCAACACTGAAGCTTTCTTT. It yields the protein CASSPRPGFNTEAFF. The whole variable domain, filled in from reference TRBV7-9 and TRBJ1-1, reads DTGVSQNPRHKITKRGQNVTFRCDPISEHNRLYWYRQTLGQGPEFLTYFQNEAQLEKSRLLSDRFSAERPKGSFSTLEIQRTEQGDSAMYLCASSPRPGFNTEAFFGQGTRLTVV.

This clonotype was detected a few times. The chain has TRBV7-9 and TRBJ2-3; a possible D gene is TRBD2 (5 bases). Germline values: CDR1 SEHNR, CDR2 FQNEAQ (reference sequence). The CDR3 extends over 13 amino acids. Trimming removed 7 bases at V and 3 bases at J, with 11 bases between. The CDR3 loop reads CASTHWETDTQYF. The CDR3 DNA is TGTGCCAGCACCCACTGGGAGACAGATACGCAGTATTTT.

CDR3 DNA: TGCGCCAGCAGCCAAGACAGGCGCCTTGAAAACATTCAGTACTTC. Its translation: CASSQDRRLENIQYF. The chain is built from TRBV4-1 and TRBJ2-7; unclear D gene. The J call is in doubt because the DNA end fits TRBJ2-4 better. Germline CDR1 MGHRA, CDR2 YSYEKL. This CDR3 spans 15 amino acids.

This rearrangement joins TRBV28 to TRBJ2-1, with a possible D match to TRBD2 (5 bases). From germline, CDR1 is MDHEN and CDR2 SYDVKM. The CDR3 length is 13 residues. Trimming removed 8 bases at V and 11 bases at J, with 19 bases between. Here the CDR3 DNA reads TGTGCCAGCCGTGGACTCCCGGGGTATAAGCAGTTCTTC. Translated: CASRGLPGYKQFF.

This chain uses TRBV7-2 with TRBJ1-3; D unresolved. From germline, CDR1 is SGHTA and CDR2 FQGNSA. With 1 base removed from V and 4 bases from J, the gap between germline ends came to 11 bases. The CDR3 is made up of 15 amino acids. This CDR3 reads CASSLGWASGNTIYF. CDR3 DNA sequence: TGTGCCAGCAGCTTAGGCTGGGCATCCGGAAACACCATATATTTT.

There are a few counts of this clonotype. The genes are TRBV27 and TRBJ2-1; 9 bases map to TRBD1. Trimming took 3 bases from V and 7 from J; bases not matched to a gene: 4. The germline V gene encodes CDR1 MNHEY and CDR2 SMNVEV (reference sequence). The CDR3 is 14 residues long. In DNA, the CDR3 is TGTGCCAGCAGTTTGACAGGGGGGGGAAATGAGCAGTTCTTC. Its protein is CASSLTGGGNEQFF.

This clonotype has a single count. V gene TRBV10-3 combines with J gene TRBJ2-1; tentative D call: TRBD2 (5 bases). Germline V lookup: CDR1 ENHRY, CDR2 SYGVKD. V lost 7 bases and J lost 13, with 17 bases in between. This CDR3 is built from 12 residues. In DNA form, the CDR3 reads TGTGCCATCAAGGGAACCGGGGAGACCCAGTTCTTC. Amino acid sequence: CAIKGTGETQFF.

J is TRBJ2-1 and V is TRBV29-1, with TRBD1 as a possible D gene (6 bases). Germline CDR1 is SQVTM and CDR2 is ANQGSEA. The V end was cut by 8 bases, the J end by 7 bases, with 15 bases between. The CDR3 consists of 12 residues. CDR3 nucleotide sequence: TGCAGCCCAATAGGGGGTGGAAATGAGCAGTTCTTC. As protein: CSPIGGGNEQFF.

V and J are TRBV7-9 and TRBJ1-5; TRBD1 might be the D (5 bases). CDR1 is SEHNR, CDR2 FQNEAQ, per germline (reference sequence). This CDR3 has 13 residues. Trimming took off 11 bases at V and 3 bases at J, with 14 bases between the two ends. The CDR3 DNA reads TGTGCCTCCCGGGCGGGGGACAATCAGCCCCAGCATTTT. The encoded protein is CASRAGDNQPQHF.

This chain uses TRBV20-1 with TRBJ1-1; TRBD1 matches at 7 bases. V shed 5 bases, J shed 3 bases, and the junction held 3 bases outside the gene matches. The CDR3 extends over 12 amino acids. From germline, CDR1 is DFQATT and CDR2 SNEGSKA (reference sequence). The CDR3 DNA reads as TGCAGTGCTCCCCAGGGGGACACTGAAGCTTTCTTT. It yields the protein CSAPQGDTEAFF.

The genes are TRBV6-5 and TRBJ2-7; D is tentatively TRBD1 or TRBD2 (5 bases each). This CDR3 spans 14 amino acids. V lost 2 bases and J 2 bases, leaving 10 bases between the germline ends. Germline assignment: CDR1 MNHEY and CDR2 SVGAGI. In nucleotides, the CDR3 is TGTGCCAGCAGTTACGGGGCCGGGACCTACGAGCAGTACTTC. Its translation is CASSYGAGTYEQYF.

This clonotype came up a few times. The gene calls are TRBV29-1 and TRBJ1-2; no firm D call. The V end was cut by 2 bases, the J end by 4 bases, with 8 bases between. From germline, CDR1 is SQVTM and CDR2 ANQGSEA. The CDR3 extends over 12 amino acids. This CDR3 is CSVEPAGYGYTF. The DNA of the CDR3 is TGCAGCGTTGAACCTGCGGGCTATGGCTACACCTTC.

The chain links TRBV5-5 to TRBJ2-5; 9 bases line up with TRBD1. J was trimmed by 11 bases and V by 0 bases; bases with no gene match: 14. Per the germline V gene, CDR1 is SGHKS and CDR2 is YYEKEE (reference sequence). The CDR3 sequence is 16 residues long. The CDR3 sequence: CASSLAWGQGRGEQYF. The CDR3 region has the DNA TGTGCCAGCAGCTTGGCATGGGGACAGGGTAGAGGTGAGCAGTACTTC.

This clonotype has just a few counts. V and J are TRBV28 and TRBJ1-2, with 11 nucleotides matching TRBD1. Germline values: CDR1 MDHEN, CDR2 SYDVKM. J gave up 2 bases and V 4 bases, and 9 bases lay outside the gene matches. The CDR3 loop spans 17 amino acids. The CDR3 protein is CASSWRTGGDSNYGYTF. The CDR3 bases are TGTGCCAGCAGTTGGCGGACAGGGGGCGATTCCAACTATGGCTACACCTTC.

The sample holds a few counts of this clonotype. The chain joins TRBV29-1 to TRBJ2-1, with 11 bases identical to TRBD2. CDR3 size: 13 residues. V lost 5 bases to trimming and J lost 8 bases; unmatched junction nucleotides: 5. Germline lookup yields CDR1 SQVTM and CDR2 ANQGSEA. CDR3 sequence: CSVLAGGIYEQFF. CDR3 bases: TGCAGCGTTCTAGCGGGAGGAATCTATGAGCAGTTCTTC.

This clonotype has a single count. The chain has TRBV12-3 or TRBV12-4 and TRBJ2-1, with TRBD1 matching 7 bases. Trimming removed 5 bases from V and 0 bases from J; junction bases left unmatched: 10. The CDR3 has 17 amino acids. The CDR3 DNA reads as TGTGCCAGCAGTCTGGGGCGACAGGGACCCTCCTACAATGAGCAGTTCTTC. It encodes CASSLGRQGPSYNEQFF.

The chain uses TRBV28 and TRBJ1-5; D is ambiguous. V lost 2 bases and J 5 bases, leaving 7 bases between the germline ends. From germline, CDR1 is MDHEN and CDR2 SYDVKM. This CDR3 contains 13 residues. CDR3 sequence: CASSLNADQPQHF. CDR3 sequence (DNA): TGTGCCAGCAGTTTAAATGCGGATCAGCCCCAGCATTTT.